This T cell receptor (beta chain) was observed in a study of cytomegalovirus exposure and HLA in healthy donors. Overall study context: A later analysis reported the same platform for the 110 or so validation repertoires and the 650 to 750 first-cohort repertoires. Study results and caveats: The investigators catalogued 150 to 200 TCR beta chains as cytomegalovirus-associated. The classifier reportedly diagnosed cytomegalovirus status with high sensitivity and specificity.

About this clone: What it binds is not known.

From the 120-subject validation cohort, which was separate from the roughly 710-subject first cohort, the donors were drawn. TCRdb's copy holds only in-frame clones and misses some; the assay was immunoSEQ multiplex PCR. The table lists about 95,000 clones, 75% to 90% of them singletons. This clonotype originated in a young man in good health and CMV-seropositive. Sequenced material: PBMCs.

The CDR3 reads CASSLGFLARRAHNEQFF. CDR3 nucleotides: TGTGCCAGCAGCTTGGGGTTCCTAGCGAGGAGGGCCCACAATGAGCAGTTCTTC. V is TRBV5-6 and J is TRBJ2-1; a possible D gene is TRBD2 (6 bases). V lost 0 bases, J lost 5 bases, and 21 bases lay in between. This CDR3 is 18 amino acids long. Germline V gives CDR1 SGHDT, CDR2 YYEEEE.